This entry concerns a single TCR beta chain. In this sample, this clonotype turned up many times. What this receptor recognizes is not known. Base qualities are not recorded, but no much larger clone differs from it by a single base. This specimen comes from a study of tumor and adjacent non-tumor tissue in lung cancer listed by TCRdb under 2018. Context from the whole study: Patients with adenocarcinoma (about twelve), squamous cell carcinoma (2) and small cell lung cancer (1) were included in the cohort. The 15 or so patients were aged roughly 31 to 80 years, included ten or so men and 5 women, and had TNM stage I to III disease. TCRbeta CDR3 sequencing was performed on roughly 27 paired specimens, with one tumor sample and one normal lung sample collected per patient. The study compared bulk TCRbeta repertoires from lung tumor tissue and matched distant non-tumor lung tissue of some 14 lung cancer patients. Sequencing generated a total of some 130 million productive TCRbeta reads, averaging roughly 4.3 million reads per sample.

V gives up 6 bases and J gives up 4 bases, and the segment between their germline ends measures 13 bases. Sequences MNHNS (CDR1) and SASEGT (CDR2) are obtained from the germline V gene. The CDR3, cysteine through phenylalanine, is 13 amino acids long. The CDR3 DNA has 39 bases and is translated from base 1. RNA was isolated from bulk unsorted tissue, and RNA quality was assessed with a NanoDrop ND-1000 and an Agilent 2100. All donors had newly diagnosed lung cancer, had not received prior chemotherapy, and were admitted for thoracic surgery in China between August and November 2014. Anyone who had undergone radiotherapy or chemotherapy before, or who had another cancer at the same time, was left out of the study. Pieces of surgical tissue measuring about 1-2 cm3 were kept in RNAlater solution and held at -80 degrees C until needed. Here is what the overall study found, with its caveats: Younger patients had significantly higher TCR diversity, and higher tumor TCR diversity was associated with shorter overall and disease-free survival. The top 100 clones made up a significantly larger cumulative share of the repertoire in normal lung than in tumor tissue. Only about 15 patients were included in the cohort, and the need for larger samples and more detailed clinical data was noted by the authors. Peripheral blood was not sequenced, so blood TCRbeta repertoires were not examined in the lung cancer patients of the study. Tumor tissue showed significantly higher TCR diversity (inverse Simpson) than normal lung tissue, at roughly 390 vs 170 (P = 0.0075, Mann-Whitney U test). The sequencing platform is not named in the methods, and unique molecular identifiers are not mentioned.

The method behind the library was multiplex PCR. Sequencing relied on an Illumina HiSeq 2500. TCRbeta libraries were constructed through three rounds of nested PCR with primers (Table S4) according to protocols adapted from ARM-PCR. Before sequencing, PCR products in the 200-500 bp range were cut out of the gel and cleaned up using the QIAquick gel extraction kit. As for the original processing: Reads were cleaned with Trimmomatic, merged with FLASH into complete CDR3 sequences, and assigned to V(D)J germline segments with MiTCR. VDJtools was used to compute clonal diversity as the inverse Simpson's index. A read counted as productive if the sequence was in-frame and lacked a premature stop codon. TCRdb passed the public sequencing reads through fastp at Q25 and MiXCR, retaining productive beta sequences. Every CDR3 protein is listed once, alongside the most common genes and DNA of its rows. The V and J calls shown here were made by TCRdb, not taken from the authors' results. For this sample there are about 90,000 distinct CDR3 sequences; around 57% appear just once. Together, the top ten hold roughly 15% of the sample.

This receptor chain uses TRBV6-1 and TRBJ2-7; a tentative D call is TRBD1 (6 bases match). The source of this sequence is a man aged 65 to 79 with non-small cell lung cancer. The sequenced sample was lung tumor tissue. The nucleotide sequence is TGTGCCAGCAGCCTGGAAAGGGGGTACGAGCAGTACTTC. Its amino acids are CASSLERGYEQYF.